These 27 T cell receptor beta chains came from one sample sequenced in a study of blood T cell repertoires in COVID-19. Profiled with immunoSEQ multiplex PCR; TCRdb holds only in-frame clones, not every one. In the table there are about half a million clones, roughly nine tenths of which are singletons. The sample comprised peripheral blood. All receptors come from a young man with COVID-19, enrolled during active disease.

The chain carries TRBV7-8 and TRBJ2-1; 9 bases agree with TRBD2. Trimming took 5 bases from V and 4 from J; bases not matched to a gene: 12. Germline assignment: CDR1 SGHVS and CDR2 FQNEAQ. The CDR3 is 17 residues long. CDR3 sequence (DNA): TGTGCCAGCAGCCCATTGGGTAGCGGGAGCAGATACAATGAGCAGTTCTTC. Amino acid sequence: CASSPLGSGSRYNEQFF.

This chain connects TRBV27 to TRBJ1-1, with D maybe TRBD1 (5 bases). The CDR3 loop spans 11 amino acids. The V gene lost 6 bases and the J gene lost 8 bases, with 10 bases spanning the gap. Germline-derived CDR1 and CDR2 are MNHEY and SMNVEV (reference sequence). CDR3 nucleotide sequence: TGTGCCAGCAGGCTAAACAGGGAAGCTTTCTTT. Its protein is CASRLNREAFF.

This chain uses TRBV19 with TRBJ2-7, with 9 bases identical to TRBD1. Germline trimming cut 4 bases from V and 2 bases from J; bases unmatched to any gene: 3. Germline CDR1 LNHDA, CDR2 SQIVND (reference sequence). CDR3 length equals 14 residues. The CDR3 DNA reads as TGTGCCAGTAGTACCGGGACAGGGCCCTACGAGCAGTACTTC. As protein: CASSTGTGPYEQYF.

The CDR3 DNA reads TGTGCCAGCTACGGGGCTAGCGGGAGTTACAATGAGCAGTTCTTC. This encodes CASYGASGSYNEQFF. The rearrangement uses TRBV6-5 and TRBJ2-1, with 10 bases identical to TRBD2. CDR3 length: 15 residues. Germline V gene data show CDR1 as MNHEY and CDR2 as SVGAGI. Trimming removed 8 bases from V and 4 bases from J; junction bases left unmatched: 8.

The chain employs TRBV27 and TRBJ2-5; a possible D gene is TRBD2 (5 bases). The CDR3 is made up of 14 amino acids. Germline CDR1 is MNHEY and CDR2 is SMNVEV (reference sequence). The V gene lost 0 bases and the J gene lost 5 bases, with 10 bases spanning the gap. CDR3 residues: CASSLSFRGETQYF. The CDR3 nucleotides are TGTGCCAGCAGTTTATCTTTCCGAGGGGAGACCCAGTACTTC.

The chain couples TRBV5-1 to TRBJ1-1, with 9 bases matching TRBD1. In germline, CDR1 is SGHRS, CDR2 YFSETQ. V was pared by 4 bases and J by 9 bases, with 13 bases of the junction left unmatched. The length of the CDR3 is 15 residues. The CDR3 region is CASSPTENRGQKAFF. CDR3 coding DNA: TGCGCCAGCAGCCCGACCGAAAACAGGGGGCAGAAAGCTTTCTTT. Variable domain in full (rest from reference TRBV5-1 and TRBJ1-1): KAGVTQTPRYLIKTRGQQVTLSCSPISGHRSVSWYQQTPGQGLQFLFEYFSETQRNKGNFPGRFSGRQFSNSRSEMNVSTLELGDSALYLCASSPTENRGQKAFFGQGTRLTVV.

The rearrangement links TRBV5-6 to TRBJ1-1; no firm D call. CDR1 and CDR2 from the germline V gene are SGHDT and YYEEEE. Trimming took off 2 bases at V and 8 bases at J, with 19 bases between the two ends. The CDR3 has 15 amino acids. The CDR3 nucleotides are TGTGCCAGCAGCTTAGGTAGTGCCTCGAGGGTAGAAGCTTTCTTT. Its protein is CASSLGSASRVEAFF.

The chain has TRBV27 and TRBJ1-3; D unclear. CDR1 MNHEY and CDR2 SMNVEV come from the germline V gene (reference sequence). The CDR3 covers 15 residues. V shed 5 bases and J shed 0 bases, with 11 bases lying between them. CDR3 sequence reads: CASSPDTDSGNTIYF. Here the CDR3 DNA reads TGTGCCAGCAGTCCTGACACAGACTCTGGAAACACCATATATTTT.

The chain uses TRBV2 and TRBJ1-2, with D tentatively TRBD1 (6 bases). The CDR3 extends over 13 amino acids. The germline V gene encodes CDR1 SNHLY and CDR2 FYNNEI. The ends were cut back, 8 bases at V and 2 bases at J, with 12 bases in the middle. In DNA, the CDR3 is TGTGCCAGCGACAGGCAGGCCAACTATGGCTACACCTTC. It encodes CASDRQANYGYTF.

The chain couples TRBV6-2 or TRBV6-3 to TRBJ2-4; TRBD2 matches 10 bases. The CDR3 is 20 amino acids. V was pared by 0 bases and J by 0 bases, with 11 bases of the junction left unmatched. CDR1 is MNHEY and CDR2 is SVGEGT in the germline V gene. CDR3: CASSYSNAWERGGAKNIQYF. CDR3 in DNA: TGTGCCAGCAGTTACTCGAATGCATGGGAGCGGGGGGGAGCCAAAAACATTCAGTACTTC.

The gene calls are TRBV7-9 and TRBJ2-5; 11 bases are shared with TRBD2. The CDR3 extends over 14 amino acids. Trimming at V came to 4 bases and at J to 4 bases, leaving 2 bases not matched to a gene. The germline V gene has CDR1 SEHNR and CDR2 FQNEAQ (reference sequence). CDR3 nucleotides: TGTGCCAGCAGCTGGGGGACTAGCGGAGAGACCCAGTACTTC. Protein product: CASSWGTSGETQYF.

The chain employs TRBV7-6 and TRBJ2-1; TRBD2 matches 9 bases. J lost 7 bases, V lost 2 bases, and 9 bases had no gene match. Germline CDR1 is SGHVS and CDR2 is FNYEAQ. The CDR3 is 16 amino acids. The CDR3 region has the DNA TGTGCCAGCAGCTTAAGGTTAGCGGGAGCGATGAATGAGCAGTTCTTC. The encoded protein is CASSLRLAGAMNEQFF. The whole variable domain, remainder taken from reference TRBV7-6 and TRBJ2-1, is GAGVSQSPRYKVTKRGQDVALRCDPISGHVSLYWYRQALGQGPEFLTYFNYEAQQDKSGLPNDRFSAERPEGSISTLTIQRTEQRDSAMYRCASSLRLAGAMNEQFFGPGTRLTVL.

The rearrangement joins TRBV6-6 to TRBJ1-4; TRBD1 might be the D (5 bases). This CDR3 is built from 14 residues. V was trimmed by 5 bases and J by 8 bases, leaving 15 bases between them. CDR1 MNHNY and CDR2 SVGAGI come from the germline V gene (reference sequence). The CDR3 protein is CASSPTAEGEKLFF. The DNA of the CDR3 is TGTGCCAGCAGTCCAACGGCGGAGGGGGAAAAACTGTTTTTT.

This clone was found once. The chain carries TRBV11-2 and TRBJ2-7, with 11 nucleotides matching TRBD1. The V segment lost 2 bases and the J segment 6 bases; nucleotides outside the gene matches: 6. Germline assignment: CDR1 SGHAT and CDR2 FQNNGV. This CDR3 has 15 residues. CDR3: CASSLQPGQGGEQYF. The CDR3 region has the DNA TGTGCCAGCAGCTTACAGCCGGGACAGGGGGGCGAGCAGTACTTC.

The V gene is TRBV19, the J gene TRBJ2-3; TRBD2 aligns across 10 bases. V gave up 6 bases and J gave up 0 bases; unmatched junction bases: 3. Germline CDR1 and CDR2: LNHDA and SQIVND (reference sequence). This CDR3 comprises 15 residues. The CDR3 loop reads CASSKTSGSTDTQYF. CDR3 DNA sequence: TGTGCCAGTAGCAAGACTAGCGGGAGCACAGATACGCAGTATTTT.

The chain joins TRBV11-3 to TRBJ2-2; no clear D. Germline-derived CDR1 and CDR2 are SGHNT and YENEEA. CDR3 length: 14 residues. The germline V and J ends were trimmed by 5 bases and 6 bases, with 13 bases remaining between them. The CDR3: CASSPSRSPGELFF. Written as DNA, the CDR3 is TGTGCCAGCAGCCCATCGCGCTCCCCCGGGGAGCTGTTTTTT.

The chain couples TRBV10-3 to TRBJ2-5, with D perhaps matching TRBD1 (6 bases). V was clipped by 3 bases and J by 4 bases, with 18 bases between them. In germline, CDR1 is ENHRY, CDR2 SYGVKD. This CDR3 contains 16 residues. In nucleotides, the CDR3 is TGTGCCATCAGTGAAAAACAGGGCCGGTGGGGAGAGACCCAGTACTTC. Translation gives CAISEKQGRWGETQYF.

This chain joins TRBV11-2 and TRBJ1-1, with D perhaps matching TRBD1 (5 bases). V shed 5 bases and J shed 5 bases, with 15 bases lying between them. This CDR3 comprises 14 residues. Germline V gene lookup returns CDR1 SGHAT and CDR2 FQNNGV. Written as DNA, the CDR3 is TGTGCCAGCAGCGTGGTCGGGGGGAGGACTGAAGCTTTCTTT. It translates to CASSVVGGRTEAFF.

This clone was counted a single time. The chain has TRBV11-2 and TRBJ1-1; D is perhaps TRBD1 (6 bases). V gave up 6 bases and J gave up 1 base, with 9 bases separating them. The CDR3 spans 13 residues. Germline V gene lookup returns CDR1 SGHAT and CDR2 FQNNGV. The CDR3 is CASREQGNTEAFF. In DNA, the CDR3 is TGTGCCAGCAGGGAACAGGGGAACACTGAAGCTTTCTTT.

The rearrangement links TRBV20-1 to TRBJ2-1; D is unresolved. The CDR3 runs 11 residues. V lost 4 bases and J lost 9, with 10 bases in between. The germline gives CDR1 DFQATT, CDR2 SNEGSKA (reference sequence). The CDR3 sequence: CSAKLVAEQFF. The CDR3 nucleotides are TGCAGTGCTAAGCTGGTCGCTGAGCAGTTCTTC.

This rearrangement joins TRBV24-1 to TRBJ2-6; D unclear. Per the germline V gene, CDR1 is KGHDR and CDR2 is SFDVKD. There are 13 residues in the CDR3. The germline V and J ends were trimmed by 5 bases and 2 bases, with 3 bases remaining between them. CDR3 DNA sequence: TGTGCCACCAGTGCGGCTGGGGCCAACGTCCTGACTTTC. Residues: CATSAAGANVLTF.

This CDR3 is CASSGRGAFGYTF. As DNA, the CDR3 is TGCGCCAGCAGTGGGCGGGGGGCGTTTGGCTACACCTTC. The chain has TRBV10-2 and TRBJ1-2; TRBD1 is a possible D gene (6 bases). Germline V lookup: CDR1 WSHSY, CDR2 SAAADI. The V end was cut by 4 bases, the J end by 7 bases, with 13 bases between. The CDR3 loop spans 13 amino acids.

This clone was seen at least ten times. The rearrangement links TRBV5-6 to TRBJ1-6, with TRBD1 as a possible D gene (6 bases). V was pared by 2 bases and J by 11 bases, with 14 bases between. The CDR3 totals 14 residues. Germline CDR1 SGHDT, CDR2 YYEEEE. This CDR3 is CASSFHRVVAPLHF. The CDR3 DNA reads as TGTGCCAGCAGCTTTCACAGGGTAGTTGCACCCCTCCACTTT.

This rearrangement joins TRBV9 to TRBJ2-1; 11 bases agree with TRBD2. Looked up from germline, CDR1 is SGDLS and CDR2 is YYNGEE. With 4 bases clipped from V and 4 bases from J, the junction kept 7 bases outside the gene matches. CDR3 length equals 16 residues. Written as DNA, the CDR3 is TGTGCCAGCAGCTTATCCGGGACTAGCGGATACAATGAGCAGTTCTTC. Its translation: CASSLSGTSGYNEQFF.

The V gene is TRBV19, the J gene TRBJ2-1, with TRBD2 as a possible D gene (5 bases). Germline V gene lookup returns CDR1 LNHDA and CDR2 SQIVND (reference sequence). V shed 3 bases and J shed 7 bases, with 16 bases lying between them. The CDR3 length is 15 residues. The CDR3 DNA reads TGTGCCAGTAGTATGGGAAGCGGTTTGCCTAATGAGCAGTTCTTC. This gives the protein CASSMGSGLPNEQFF.

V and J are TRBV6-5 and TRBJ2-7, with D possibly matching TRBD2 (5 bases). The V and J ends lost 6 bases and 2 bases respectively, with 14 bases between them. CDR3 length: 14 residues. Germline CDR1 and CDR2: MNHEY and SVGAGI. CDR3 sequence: CASSPRTAAYEQYF. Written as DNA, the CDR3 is TGTGCCAGCAGCCCCCGGACTGCAGCCTACGAGCAGTACTTC.

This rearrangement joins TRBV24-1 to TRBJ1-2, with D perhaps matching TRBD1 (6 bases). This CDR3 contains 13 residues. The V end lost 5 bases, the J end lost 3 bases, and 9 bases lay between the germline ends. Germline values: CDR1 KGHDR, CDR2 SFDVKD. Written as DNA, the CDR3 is TGTGCCACCAGTGTAGGGGGGGACTATGGCTACACCTTC. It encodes CATSVGGDYGYTF.